One and the same sample provided the 18 T cell receptor beta chains below, sequenced in a study of T cells in tuberculosis. Profiling relied on immunoSEQ multiplex PCR, and the TCRdb table lists in-frame clones only, not all of them. Here the sample spans about 32,000 clones, approximately 94% being singletons. Sequenced input: PBMCs. The receptors derive from a donor aged 5-35 years with latent tuberculosis or without tuberculosis infection.

This chain uses TRBV7-9 with TRBJ2-5; D unresolved. This CDR3 contains 17 residues. CDR1 and CDR2 from the germline V gene are SEHNR and FQNEAQ (reference sequence). The germline V and J ends were trimmed by 0 bases and 3 bases, with 17 bases remaining between them. CDR3 sequence (DNA): TGTGCCAGCAGCTTAGCGGGCAGTTCCGACCCCGAAGAGACCCAGTACTTC. This codes for CASSLAGSSDPEETQYF.

The V call is TRBV18, the J call TRBJ2-5; unclear D gene. Trimming cost V 4 bases and J 1 base, with 7 bases left between them. From germline, CDR1 is KGHSH and CDR2 LQKENI. The CDR3 extends over 13 amino acids. The CDR3 DNA is TGTGCCAGCTCACTTCAGGTCCAAGAGACCCAGTACTTC. This gives the protein CASSLQVQETQYF.

The gene calls are TRBV30 and TRBJ1-2; D is unresolved. The CDR3 sequence is 13 residues long. The germline V gene encodes CDR1 GTSNPN and CDR2 SVGIG (reference sequence). Trimming took off 8 bases at V and 2 bases at J, with 15 bases between the two ends. The DNA of the CDR3 is TGTGCCGCCCTCCTGGCAGCGAACTATGGCTACACCTTC. Translation gives CAALLAANYGYTF.

The chain combines TRBV7-3 with TRBJ2-6; maybe TRBD2 (5 bases). V lost 8 bases and J lost 1, with 12 bases in between. CDR1 and CDR2 (germline): SGHTA, FQGTGA. The CDR3 consists of 15 residues. The chain's CDR3 is CASGPGSSGANVLTF. The DNA for the CDR3 is TGTGCCAGCGGCCCGGGGAGTTCTGGGGCCAACGTCCTGACTTTC.

The rearrangement links TRBV29-1 to TRBJ2-7; 13 nucleotides align to TRBD2. This CDR3 has 18 residues. Germline V CDR1 and CDR2: SQVTM, ANQGSEA. V shed 1 base, J shed 3 bases, and the junction held 12 bases outside the gene matches. The CDR3 region is CSVEVRSPGLAGVYEQYF. For the CDR3, the DNA is TGCAGCGTTGAAGTCCGGTCACCCGGACTAGCGGGAGTCTACGAGCAGTACTTC.

The chain links TRBV5-1 to TRBJ2-2; D may be TRBD2 (6 bases). The germline V and J ends were trimmed by 4 bases and 0 bases, with 10 bases remaining between them. The germline V gene has CDR1 SGHRS and CDR2 YFSETQ. The CDR3 extends over 15 amino acids. CDR3 nucleotides: TGCGCCAGCAGCGGGACTTTTCCGAACACCGGGGAGCTGTTTTTT. It translates to CASSGTFPNTGELFF.

The chain joins TRBV30 to TRBJ1-1; D unresolved. Germline V CDR1 and CDR2: GTSNPN, SVGIG (reference sequence). V lost 3 bases to trimming and J lost 4 bases, with 6 bases between them. The CDR3 loop spans 11 amino acids. The CDR3 here is CAWRRITEAFF. The CDR3 coding sequence is TGTGCCTGGAGGCGGATCACTGAAGCTTTCTTT.

The chain combines TRBV29-1 with TRBJ1-1, with TRBD1 matching 8 bases. Trimming cost V 1 base and J 11 bases; bases outside gene matches: 9. The CDR3 length is 13 residues. The germline V gene has CDR1 SQVTM and CDR2 ANQGSEA. This chain's CDR3 is CSVEGQTGAPAFF. DNA for the CDR3: TGCAGCGTTGAAGGACAGACAGGGGCGCCTGCTTTCTTT.

In its sample, this clone ranks as large (0.1 to 1%). This rearrangement joins TRBV7-9 to TRBJ1-2; 8 positions match TRBD1. Looked up from germline, CDR1 is SEHNR and CDR2 is FQNEAQ (reference sequence). This CDR3 has 14 amino acids. V dropped 3 bases and J dropped 6; count of bases not matched to a gene: 6. The CDR3 protein is CASSLQGARDGYTF. DNA of the CDR3: TGTGCCAGCAGCTTGCAGGGGGCGCGCGATGGCTACACCTTC. The complete variable domain, with remaining parts taken from reference TRBV7-9 and TRBJ1-2, reads DTGVSQNPRHKITKRGQNVTFRCDPISEHNRLYWYRQTLGQGPEFLTYFQNEAQLEKSRLLSDRFSAERPKGSFSTLEIQRTEQGDSAMYLCASSLQGARDGYTFGSGTRLTVV.

As to this clone: The sample carries other DNA sequences with the same CDR3. The J gene is TRBJ1-1, the V gene TRBV5-1; 7 bases fit TRBD1. In germline, CDR1 is SGHRS, CDR2 YFSETQ. V trimming: 3 bases; J trimming: 4 bases; junction bases outside the gene matches: 6. The CDR3 length is 14 residues. CDR3 loop: CASSWRQGGTEAFF. CDR3 bases: TGCGCCAGCAGCTGGAGACAGGGAGGCACTGAAGCTTTCTTT. Filled out from reference TRBV5-1 and TRBJ1-1, the complete variable domain reads KAGVTQTPRYLIKTRGQQVTLSCSPISGHRSVSWYQQTPGQGLQFLFEYFSETQRNKGNFPGRFSGRQFSNSRSEMNVSTLELGDSALYLCASSWRQGGTEAFFGQGTRLTVV.

V and J are TRBV11-1 and TRBJ2-1; D remains unclear. Germline V gene sequence: CDR1 SGHAT, CDR2 FQDESV (reference sequence). There are 12 residues in the CDR3. The V gene lost 3 bases and the J gene lost 7 bases, with 7 bases spanning the gap. DNA of the CDR3: TGTGCCAGCAGCTTCTCCCAGAATGAGCAGTTCTTC. This sequence encodes CASSFSQNEQFF.

J is TRBJ2-2 and V is TRBV19; TRBD1 matches 7 bases. The V gene end was trimmed by 5 bases and the J gene end by 3 bases; junction bases not matched to a gene: 9. The germline CDR1 and CDR2 sequences are LNHDA and SQIVND (reference sequence). This CDR3 is built from 16 residues. The CDR3 here is CASSPQGQRDTGELFF. CDR3 DNA: TGTGCCAGTAGTCCTCAGGGACAGAGGGACACCGGGGAGCTGTTTTTT.

The count of this clone is one. CDR3 loop: CATSRTLSQGTQPQHF. The CDR3 nucleotides are TGTGCCACCAGCAGAACCTTGAGTCAGGGGACTCAGCCCCAGCATTTT. J is TRBJ1-5 and V is TRBV15; D is possibly TRBD1 (6 bases). The ends were cut back, 2 bases at V and 6 bases at J, with 17 bases in the middle. The CDR3 covers 16 residues. Looked up from germline, CDR1 is LNHNV and CDR2 is YYDKDF (reference sequence).

The V gene is TRBV10-3, the J gene TRBJ2-2; a possible D gene is TRBD2 (6 bases). The ends were cut back, 6 bases at V and 1 base at J, with 9 bases in the middle. In germline, CDR1 is ENHRY, CDR2 SYGVKD. CDR3 length: 14 amino acids. The CDR3 reads CAIRNSGNTGELFF. The CDR3 nucleotides are TGTGCCATCAGGAATAGCGGGAACACCGGGGAGCTGTTTTTT.

V is TRBV19 and J is TRBJ2-7, with 7 positions matching TRBD2. The CDR3 contains 15 residues. CDR1 and CDR2 (germline): LNHDA, SQIVND (reference sequence). Losses at the gene ends were 5 bases for V and 9 bases for J; bases not matched to a gene: 16. The CDR3 bases are TGTGCCAGTAGTGCGGCCGGGACTACTACGAAGGGGCAGTACTTC. Amino acids: CASSAAGTTTKGQYF.

The genes are TRBV5-1 and TRBJ2-5; 7 nucleotides line up with TRBD1. This CDR3 is 16 amino acids long. Germline V gene lookup returns CDR1 SGHRS and CDR2 YFSETQ. V was clipped by 5 bases and J by 2 bases; unmatched bases: 12. The CDR3 spells CASSSSVRTGQETQYF. The CDR3 bases are TGCGCCAGCAGTTCCTCTGTTAGGACAGGACAAGAGACCCAGTACTTC.

This rearrangement joins TRBV12-5 to TRBJ1-1; 9 positions agree with TRBD1. V was pared by 3 bases and J by 9 bases, with 8 bases of the junction left unmatched. CDR1 is LGHNT, CDR2 FRNRAP, per germline. The CDR3 totals 14 residues. CDR3 bases: TGTGCTAGTGGTTTACCCACCGGGACAGGGAAAGCTTTCTTT. This sequence encodes CASGLPTGTGKAFF.

The V gene is TRBV11-2, the J gene TRBJ1-2; D is perhaps TRBD1 (5 bases). This CDR3 comprises 14 residues. The germline V gene has CDR1 SGHAT and CDR2 FQNNGV. V lost 1 base to trimming and J lost 5 bases, with 11 bases between them. CDR3 DNA sequence: TGTGCCAGCAGCTTAGCCCAGGGTGCGTATGGCTACACCTTC. As protein: CASSLAQGAYGYTF.